These 8 T cell receptor beta chains were all obtained from the same sample, sequenced in a study of cytotoxic CD8 clonotypes in ibrutinib-treated CLL. Some clones are missing from TCRdb's copy, which holds only in-frame ones; the method was immunoSEQ multiplex PCR. The sample lists about 130,000 clones, roughly 80% occurring once. The sequencing here drew on PBMCs, taken after 24 months of ibrutinib treatment. These receptors were obtained from a human donor with chronic lymphocytic leukemia.

The V call is TRBV7-2, the J call TRBJ1-2; a possible D gene is TRBD1 (5 bases). V was trimmed by 6 bases and J by 3 bases, leaving 23 bases between them. Germline CDR1 reads SGHTA; CDR2 reads FQGNSA. The CDR3 is 17 residues long. The chain's CDR3 is CASRRMRVAGKHYGYTF. CDR3 bases: TGTGCCAGCAGACGAATGAGGGTGGCAGGGAAACACTATGGCTACACCTTC.

The sample holds a few counts of this clone. This chain uses TRBV5-8 with TRBJ1-6; possibly TRBD1 for D (6 bases). Per the germline V gene, CDR1 is SGHTS and CDR2 is YDEGEE. The CDR3 length is 13 residues. The CDR3 loop reads CATSRGMDSPLHF. DNA for the CDR3: TGTGCTACCTCTAGGGGGATGGATTCACCCCTCCACTTT. Looking up the rest from reference TRBV5-8 and TRBJ1-6 gives the full variable domain: EAGVTQSPTHLIKTRGQQATLRCSPISGHTSVYWYQQALGLGLQFLLWYDEGEERNRGNFPPRFSGRQFPNYSSELNVNALELEDSALYLCATSRGMDSPLHFGNGTRLTVT.

This clone was seen a single time. V and J are TRBV19 and TRBJ2-7; tentative D call: TRBD1 (6 bases). The ends were cut back, 5 bases at V and 5 bases at J, with 16 bases in the middle. Per germline, CDR1 LNHDA and CDR2 SQIVND (reference sequence). This CDR3 is built from 14 residues. CDR3 sequence reads: CASSLSGRGDEQYF. CDR3 in DNA: TGTGCCAGTAGTCTTTCGGGCAGGGGAGACGAGCAGTACTTC.

V usage is TRBV18 and J usage is TRBJ1-5; tentatively, D is TRBD1 (5 bases). V was trimmed by 3 bases and J by 0 bases, leaving 9 bases between them. This CDR3 region has 15 residues. Looked up from germline, CDR1 is KGHSH and CDR2 is LQKENI. The CDR3 DNA follows: TGTGCCAGCTCACCGTTCAGGGATAGCAATCAGCCCCAGCATTTT. This encodes CASSPFRDSNQPQHF.

This chain joins TRBV29-1 and TRBJ2-7; D is tentatively TRBD1 or TRBD2 (6 bases each). CDR1 is SQVTM, CDR2 ANQGSEA, per germline. Between the trimmed V and J ends, which lost 4 bases and 2 bases, there was a span of 15 bases. This CDR3 region has 14 residues. In nucleotides, the CDR3 is TGCAGCGTTGTCCGAGAGGGGGGAACCTACGAGCAGTACTTC. It yields the protein CSVVREGGTYEQYF.

CDR3: CASGLTGPSGNTIYF. In DNA form, the CDR3 reads TGTGCCAGCGGACTGACAGGGCCCTCCGGAAACACCATATATTTT. The chain has TRBV6-1 and TRBJ1-3, with 7 positions matching TRBD1. Germline CDR1 is MNHNS and CDR2 is SASEGT. Unmatched junction bases numbered 11, after V lost 8 bases and J lost 4 bases. This CDR3 comprises 15 residues.

This clone was observed once. The chain joins TRBV6-5 to TRBJ2-7; D remains unclear. Trimming stripped 0 bases from V and 2 bases from J, with 14 bases between. Germline V gives CDR1 MNHEY, CDR2 SVGAGI. The CDR3 runs 16 residues. CDR3 DNA: TGTGCCAGCAGTTACTCCCCACAGCGCCGCACCTACGAGCAGTACTTC. This encodes CASSYSPQRRTYEQYF.

The chain couples TRBV21-1 to TRBJ1-3; TRBD1, as called in the table, went unchecked against the DNA. TRBV21-1 is a listed pseudogene. The CDR3 length is 16 residues. The CDR3 bases are TGTGCCAGCAGCAGGGCACAGGGGACTTGTGGAAACACCATATATTTT. It specifies CASSRAQGTCGNTIYF.